These 22 T cell receptor beta chains were sequenced from one sample in a study of blood T cell repertoires in COVID-19. Sequencing was performed with immunoSEQ multiplex PCR; in TCRdb, only in-frame clones are kept and a portion is missing. The sample shows about 220,000 clones, more than 70% of them seen only once. Sequenced sample: peripheral blood. Receptors originate from a woman of 80 years or more with acute or convalescent COVID-19.

V usage is TRBV2 and J usage is TRBJ1-1, with TRBD1 as a possible D gene (6 bases). CDR1 and CDR2 from the germline V gene are SNHLY and FYNNEI. CDR3 size: 12 residues. The V gene lost 8 bases and the J gene lost 11 bases, with 18 bases spanning the gap. The CDR3: CASGSRTVSAFF. The CDR3 DNA reads TGTGCCAGCGGGTCGAGGACAGTAAGCGCTTTCTTT.

The chain combines TRBV11-3 with TRBJ2-3; D may be TRBD1 (7 bases). V was trimmed by 1 base and J by 6 bases, leaving 17 bases between them. The CDR3 has 16 residues. Germline CDR1 is SGHNT and CDR2 is YENEEA. The CDR3 coding sequence is TGTGCCAGCAGCTTAGTAGCCGGCAGGGGGGCGGATACGCAGTATTTT. Translated: CASSLVAGRGADTQYF.

V gene TRBV6-5 combines with J gene TRBJ1-1; perhaps TRBD1 as D (5 bases). The V end was cut by 0 bases, the J end by 0 bases, with 11 bases between. CDR3 size: 16 residues. Germline values: CDR1 MNHEY, CDR2 SVGAGI. The CDR3 protein is CASSYSGGMMNTEAFF. The DNA of the CDR3 is TGTGCCAGCAGTTACTCGGGGGGGATGATGAACACTGAAGCTTTCTTT.

The rearrangement links TRBV6-2 or TRBV6-3 to TRBJ1-3; D is undetermined. V was shortened by 6 bases and J by 0 bases, with 9 bases between the two germline ends. Per germline, CDR1 MNHEY and CDR2 SVGEGT. The CDR3 has 14 amino acids. DNA of the CDR3: TGTGCCAGCAGCCGGGAGTTCTCTGGAAACACCATATATTTT. Its protein product is CASSREFSGNTIYF.

The count of this clone is one. The chain combines TRBV5-1 with TRBJ2-7; a possible D gene is TRBD2 (6 bases). V was cut by 0 bases and J by 9 bases, with 13 bases left in between. The CDR3 has 13 residues. Germline V lookup: CDR1 SGHRS, CDR2 YFSETQ. CDR3 DNA: TGCGCCAGCAGCTTGGGGGTTCAGGGAGGGCAGTACTTC. This encodes CASSLGVQGGQYF.

The chain carries TRBV21-1 and TRBJ2-3; TRBD2 is taken as the D call from the table, unchecked against the DNA. TRBV21-1 is shown as a pseudogene. The CDR3 has 18 residues. The CDR3 region is CASSREGGAGVCTDTQYF. The CDR3 coding sequence is TGTGCCAGCAGCAGGGAAGGGGGGGCCGGTGTTTGCACAGATACGCAGTATTTT.

A word on this clone: Additional DNA sequences in this sample encode the identical CDR3. The chain couples TRBV2 to TRBJ1-6; no clear D. Trimming stripped 1 base from V and 1 base from J, with 5 bases between. The CDR3 is made up of 15 amino acids. Looked up from germline, CDR1 is SNHLY and CDR2 is FYNNEI. CDR3 in DNA: TGTGCCAGCAGTGAAGACAGTTCCTATAATTCACCCCTCCACTTT. Translated, it gives CASSEDSSYNSPLHF. Combining the CDR3 with reference TRBV2 and TRBJ1-6 gives the whole variable domain EPEVTQTPSHQVTQMGQEVILRCVPISNHLYFYWYRQILGQKVEFLVSFYNNEISEKSEIFDDQFSVERPDGSNFTLKIRSTKLEDSAMYFCASSEDSSYNSPLHFGNGTRLTVT.

The rearrangement links TRBV2 to TRBJ2-2, with D possibly being TRBD2 (5 bases). The CDR3 loop spans 15 amino acids. Looked up from germline, CDR1 is SNHLY and CDR2 is FYNNEI. V was cut by 8 bases and J by 3 bases, with 16 bases left in between. The CDR3 sequence is CASRARGPDTGELFF. The CDR3 nucleotides read TGTGCCAGCCGGGCGCGAGGGCCCGACACCGGGGAGCTGTTTTTT.

The chain recombines TRBV6-5 with TRBJ2-3; 9 nucleotides agree with TRBD2. The CDR3 totals 15 residues. Losses at the gene ends were 5 bases for V and 4 bases for J; bases not matched to a gene: 7. Germline CDR1 reads MNHEY; CDR2 reads SVGAGI. The DNA of the CDR3 is TGTGCCAGCAGTCCCAAGCGGGGGGCGTCAGATACGCAGTATTTT. Translating it yields CASSPKRGASDTQYF.

The rearrangement joins TRBV11-2 to TRBJ2-5; D is possibly TRBD2 (6 bases). V dropped 8 bases and J dropped 2 bases, with 18 bases sitting between them. From germline, CDR1 is SGHAT and CDR2 FQNNGV. The CDR3 is 15 amino acids. Here the CDR3 reads CASRWDSALQETQYF. CDR3 coding DNA: TGTGCCAGCCGTTGGGACTCAGCACTTCAAGAGACCCAGTACTTC.

The V and J genes are TRBV29-1 and TRBJ2-5; 8 bases map to TRBD2. Germline V gives CDR1 SQVTM, CDR2 ANQGSEA. J lost 1 base, V lost 6 bases, and 7 bases had no gene match. This CDR3 comprises 14 residues. The chain's CDR3 is CSVAGGGVQETQYF. DNA of the CDR3: TGCAGCGTAGCCGGGGGGGGAGTCCAAGAGACCCAGTACTTC.

V usage is TRBV9 and J usage is TRBJ1-1; 7 positions match TRBD1. The germline CDR1 and CDR2 sequences are SGDLS and YYNGEE. The ends lost 4 bases at V and 8 bases at J; junction bases unmatched: 11. The CDR3 has 14 amino acids. The CDR3 protein is CASSPQGGQKEAFF. For the CDR3, the DNA is TGTGCCAGCAGCCCCCAGGGGGGACAGAAGGAAGCTTTCTTT. The whole variable domain, remainder taken from reference TRBV9 and TRBJ1-1, is DSGVTQTPKHLITATGQRVTLRCSPRSGDLSVYWYQQSLDQGLQFLIQYYNGEERAKGNILERFSAQQFPDLHSELNLSSLELGDSALYFCASSPQGGQKEAFFGQGTRLTVV.

The rearrangement links TRBV5-8 to TRBJ1-6; the D is unclear. The CDR3 runs 17 residues. From germline, CDR1 is SGHTS and CDR2 YDEGEE. The V gene lost 0 bases and the J gene lost 2 bases, with 12 bases spanning the gap. This chain's CDR3 is CASSLAGETPYNSPLHF. Written as DNA, the CDR3 is TGTGCCAGCAGCTTGGCCGGGGAGACTCCCTATAATTCACCCCTCCACTTT.

This clone was observed once. J is TRBJ1-1 and V is TRBV7-2; D unresolved. With 1 base removed from V and 5 bases from J, the gap between germline ends came to 11 bases. Germline V gene lookup returns CDR1 SGHTA and CDR2 FQGNSA. The CDR3 is 14 residues long. The CDR3 bases are TGTGCCAGCAGCTTAGGGAGGGTTGGAACTGAAGCTTTCTTT. Its translation is CASSLGRVGTEAFF.

The V and J genes are TRBV11-3 and TRBJ1-6, with D perhaps TRBD1 (5 bases). V was trimmed by 1 base and J by 9 bases, leaving 13 bases between them. This CDR3 has 15 amino acids. The V gene's germline CDR1 is SGHNT and CDR2 YENEEA. The CDR3 DNA reads TGTGCCAGCAGCTTAGGAGGACCGGGGGGTTCACCCCTCCACTTT. It codes for CASSLGGPGGSPLHF. Together with reference TRBV11-3 and TRBJ1-6, the CDR3 gives the full variable domain: EAGVVQSPRYKIIEKKQPVAFWCNPISGHNTLYWYLQNLGQGPELLIRYENEEAVDDSQLPKDRFSAERLKGVDSTLKIQPAELGDSAVYLCASSLGGPGGSPLHFGNGTRLTVT.

The rearrangement links TRBV28 to TRBJ1-2; 8 nucleotides align to TRBD1. The CDR3 is 15 residues long. Germline V CDR1 and CDR2: MDHEN, SYDVKM. The V and J ends lost 5 bases and 4 bases, in that order; junction bases with no gene match: 9. The CDR3 coding sequence is TGTGCCAGCAGTACCCAGGGGGCGGGTCGCTATGGCTACACCTTC. This translates into CASSTQGAGRYGYTF.

This clone was counted once. J is TRBJ2-3 and V is TRBV5-4; D unresolved. The germline CDR1 and CDR2 sequences are SGHNT and YYREEE (reference sequence). V was clipped by 3 bases and J by 2 bases, with 13 bases between them. The CDR3 is 15 residues long. The CDR3 loop is CASSSGEPYTDTQYF. The CDR3 DNA reads as TGTGCCAGCAGCTCCGGTGAACCATACACAGATACGCAGTATTTT.

J is TRBJ1-6 and V is TRBV7-9; no reliable D call. Germline CDR1 reads SEHNR; CDR2 reads FQNEAQ (reference sequence). This CDR3 is built from 16 residues. V was cut by 5 bases and J by 6 bases, with 17 bases left in between. The CDR3 region has the DNA TGTGCCAGCAGCCCCGCGGGTCCTTTATCTAATTCACCCCTCCACTTT. Protein sequence: CASSPAGPLSNSPLHF.

The gene calls are TRBV7-2 and TRBJ2-2; 7 bases line up with TRBD1. The trim removed 5 bases at V and 4 bases at J, leaving 7 bases unmatched. Looked up from germline, CDR1 is SGHTA and CDR2 is FQGNSA. CDR3 length: 15 residues. DNA for the CDR3: TGTGCCAGCAGCCCGATGACAGGGTTCACCGGGGAGCTGTTTTTT. It encodes CASSPMTGFTGELFF. The whole variable domain, filled in from reference TRBV7-2 and TRBJ2-2, reads GAGVSQSPSNKVTEKGKDVELRCDPISGHTALYWYRQSLGQGLEFLIYFQGNSAPDKSGLPSDRFSAERTGGSVSTLTIQRTQQEDSAVYLCASSPMTGFTGELFFGEGSRLTVL.

The chain employs TRBV4-1 and TRBJ2-2; 10 bases fit TRBD2. CDR3 length: 15 amino acids. CDR1 is MGHRA and CDR2 is YSYEKL in the germline V gene. V was pared by 7 bases and J by 2 bases, with 4 bases of the junction left unmatched. DNA of the CDR3: TGCGCCAGCACCCTAGCGGGGGAAAACACCGGGGAGCTGTTTTTT. Translated: CASTLAGENTGELFF.

This clone came up once. The gene calls are TRBV11-3 and TRBJ1-1, with TRBD1 matching 8 bases. Looked up from germline, CDR1 is SGHNT and CDR2 is YENEEA. The CDR3 totals 14 residues. Unmatched junction bases numbered 1, after V lost 3 bases and J lost 1 base. The CDR3 DNA sequence: TGTGCCAGCAGCTTGGGACAGGAGAACACTGAAGCTTTCTTT. This codes for CASSLGQENTEAFF.

This chain joins TRBV27 and TRBJ2-7, with 8 bases matching TRBD1. Per germline, CDR1 MNHEY and CDR2 SMNVEV (reference sequence). The CDR3 is 14 residues long. The trim removed 3 bases at V and 3 bases at J, leaving 4 bases unmatched. CDR3 region: CASSFSTGGYEQYF. DNA for the CDR3: TGTGCCAGCAGTTTTTCTACAGGGGGCTACGAGCAGTACTTC.